This T cell receptor beta chain was recorded in a study of a mutant IDH1 vaccine in newly diagnosed glioma. Study context: Patients underwent eight vaccinations, which took place in weeks 1, 3, 5, 7, 11, 15, 19 and 23.

Regarding time point: week 23, last vaccination. Alongside topical imiquimod, each dose of vaccine comprised 300 ug of mutant IDH1 20-mer peptide. On this clone: The antigen remains undetermined.

Generated by immunoSEQ multiplex PCR, the TCRdb table keeps only in-frame clones and is missing some. Altogether about 53,000 clones are present, roughly 81% being singletons, with the ten largest covering over 7%. CDR3 length: 15 residues. Looked up from germline, CDR1 is GTSNPN and CDR2 is SVGIG (reference sequence). Deletions cut 1 base from V and 0 bases from J, with 10 bases between. General study findings and limits: Overall, around 94% of patients had vaccine-induced immune responses.

This TCR was recovered from a woman between 35 and 50 years old with glioma. Some clones in this sample may be carry-over from other donors' samples. This sequence joins TRBV30 and TRBJ1-3; unclear D gene. The sequenced sample was PBMCs, obtained from a glioma patient whose treatment included an IDH1 peptide vaccine. Written as DNA, the CDR3 is TGTGCCTGGAGTGAGGGTGCGAGCTCTGGAAACACCATATATTTT. Its protein product is CAWSEGASSGNTIYF.